This record looks at one TCR beta chain sequence and its context. This clone was counted between two and nine times. This receptor's antigen is unknown. No per-base quality is available; no much larger clone lies one base away. Roughly 2 micrograms of genomic DNA were extracted from cryopreserved PBMCs for TCR beta library preparation. Longitudinal blood samples from CLL patients on ibrutinib monotherapy underwent high-throughput TCR beta sequencing. The patients took part in an open-label, single-center phase 2 trial of ibrutinib monotherapy. This record belongs to a study of cytotoxic CD8 clonotypes in ibrutinib-treated CLL (dated by TCRdb to the early 2020s). Study-level background: The cohort was composed of about 10 relapsed/refractory and about 15 treatment-naive patients; IGHV unmutated status was identified in some 17 patients. Responses were partial in some 24 patients and complete in 2; after median around 68 months follow-up, about 14 stayed in remission and roughly twelve progressed. Cryopreserved peripheral blood mononuclear cells were collected before treatment, at response, and at either disease progression or sustained remission. Longitudinal samples were obtainable from about 30% of the roughly 90 participants in the trial. An average of 255,043 productive templates and 94,082 productive rearrangements was obtained per sample. Response samples were obtained after a median of around eleven months of treatment, with a range of roughly 6 to 40 months.

A MiSeq instrument was used for deep resolution sequencing, which targeted depths ranging from 1 in 1 million up to 1 in 200,000 T cells, with coverage averaging 10x for each clonotype. The immunoSEQ hsTCRB Kit was used to generate the TCR beta libraries. In the original analysis: Data were analyzed with ImmunoSEQ Data Assistant and ImmunoSEQ Analyzer, with V, D and J genes assigned per IMGT definitions. Clonality, with values ranging from 0 to 1, was calculated as one minus the normalized Shannon entropy of productive rearrangement frequencies. Only overrepresented clonotypes making up at least 0.05% of each patient's repertoire were included in the public clonotype analysis. About twelve repertoires from age-matched healthy donors, obtained from immuneACCESS, served as clonality controls. TCRdb mirrors the immuneACCESS table, restricted to in-frame sequences. Some clones are absent from its copies; in checked studies, under half trace to an unresolved V gene, and the reason for the others is unknown. That table gives V, J and clone size, and the DNA gave D and trimming. The sample has roughly 28,000 clones on record, 62% of them singletons. The ten largest clones capture around 15% of the sample.

Study-level results and caveats: Baseline clonality exceeded that of age-matched healthy donors and correlated strongly with circulating CD8+ T-cell counts. Public clonotypes were rare and either shrank or stayed stable during treatment, and the rise in clonality at ibrutinib response reflected expansion of private clonotypes. Lymph node repertoires were not examined, and the timing of sampling was not matched between patients in sustained remission and those whose disease progressed. At ibrutinib response clonality went up, during sustained remission it held steady, and at progression it dropped back toward baseline.

From a lookup of the germline V gene, CDR1 and CDR2 are SGHDN and FVKESK. V lost 4 bases and J lost 7 bases, and the count of bases not matched to a germline gene is 6. The CDR3 has 15 amino acids, counting the end cysteine and phenylalanine. The entry retains the CDR3 DNA only, 45 bases that are in frame from base 1. Here the sequenced sample was PBMCs, taken before ibrutinib treatment. The rearrangement joined TRBV14 to TRBJ2-7; 14 bases in the middle match TRBD2. This clonotype originated in a human donor with chronic lymphocytic leukemia. For the CDR3, the sequence is CASSPRLAGGQEQYF. The base sequence is TGTGCCAGCAGCCCGCGACTAGCGGGGGGGCAAGAGCAGTACTTC.